This TCR beta chain originates from a study of Ad26.COV2.S vaccination and SARS-CoV-2 variants. On the study more broadly: The donor participated in the COV1001 trial, in its Ad26.COV2.S arm.

Data came from immunoSEQ multiplex PCR; TCRdb stores just in-frame clones and leaves some out. In the table there are roughly 420,000 clones, 89% of which are singletons. There are 17 residues in the CDR3. Germline CDR1 is MDHEN and CDR2 is SYDVKM. V shed 2 bases and J shed 5 bases, with 19 bases lying between them. Indicated treatment: around 19 received Ad26.COV2.S at low or high dose, single or two shots; several received placebo; per-sample allocation not given. Vaccine and placebo recipients were sampled on day 63 after the first injection. The source material was peripheral blood, sampled in a trial of Ad26.COV2.S vaccine versus placebo. The gene calls are TRBV28 and TRBJ1-5, with D possibly being TRBD1 (5 bases). This clonotype originated in a person aged 18 to 65 who received the Ad26.COV2.S COVID-19 vaccine or a placebo. CDR3 sequence: CASSLRDLTSSDQPQHF. Written as DNA, the CDR3 is TGTGCCAGCAGTTTACGGGACCTCACCTCGAGCGATCAGCCCCAGCATTTT.